The entry that follows covers one TCR beta chain sequence. The sample comes from a study of control samples from healthy donors and cancer patients. The V end was cut by 5 bases, the J end by 2 bases, with 6 bases between. This CDR3 is 13 amino acids long. CDR1 is KGHDR and CDR2 is SFDVKD in the germline V gene. TCRdb's copy holds only in-frame clones and misses some; the assay was immunoSEQ multiplex PCR. The repertoire holds some 66,000 clones, 85% seen once, with 4.5% to 6.5% in the top ten. The chain combines TRBV24-1 with TRBJ1-5; D gene unclear. The clonotype comes from a middle-aged man in good health. Sequencing input: blood. CDR3 region: CATSATGNQPQHF. The DNA of the CDR3 is TGTGCCACCAGTGCGACCGGCAATCAGCCCCAGCATTTT.